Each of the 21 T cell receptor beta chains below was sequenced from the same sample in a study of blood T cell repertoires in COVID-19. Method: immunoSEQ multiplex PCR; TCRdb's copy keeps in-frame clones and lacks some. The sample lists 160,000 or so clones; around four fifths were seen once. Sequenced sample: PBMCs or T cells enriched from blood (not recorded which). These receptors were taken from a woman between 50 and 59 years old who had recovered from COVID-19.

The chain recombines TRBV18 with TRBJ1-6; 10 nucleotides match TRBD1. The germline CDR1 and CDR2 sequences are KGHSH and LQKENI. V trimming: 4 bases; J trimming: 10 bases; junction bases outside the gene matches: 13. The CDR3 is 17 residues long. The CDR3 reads CASSLYAGTGDSSPLHF. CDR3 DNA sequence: TGTGCCAGCTCACTTTATGCCGGGACAGGGGATTCCTCACCCCTCCACTTT.

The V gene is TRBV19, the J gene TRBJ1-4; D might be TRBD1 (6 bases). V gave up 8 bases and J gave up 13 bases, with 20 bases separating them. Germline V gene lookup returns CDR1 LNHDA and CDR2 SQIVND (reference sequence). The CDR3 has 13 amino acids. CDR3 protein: CASSDRPADRLFF. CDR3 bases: TGTGCCAGTTCCGACAGGCCCGCGGATCGACTGTTTTTT. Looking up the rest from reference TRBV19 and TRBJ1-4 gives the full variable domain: DGGITQSPKYLFRKEGQNVTLSCEQNLNHDAMYWYRQDPGQGLRLIYYSQIVNDFQKGDIAEGYSVSREKKESFPLTVTSAQKNPTAFYLCASSDRPADRLFFGSGTQLSVL.

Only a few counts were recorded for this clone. This CDR3 reads CASSSGGRFEQYF. The CDR3 DNA reads TGTGCCAGTAGTTCGGGAGGGAGGTTCGAGCAGTACTTC. The rearrangement joins TRBV19 to TRBJ2-7; 8 positions match TRBD2. This CDR3 has 13 amino acids. The ends lost 5 bases at V and 6 bases at J; junction bases unmatched: 6. Germline V gene sequence: CDR1 LNHDA, CDR2 SQIVND (reference sequence).

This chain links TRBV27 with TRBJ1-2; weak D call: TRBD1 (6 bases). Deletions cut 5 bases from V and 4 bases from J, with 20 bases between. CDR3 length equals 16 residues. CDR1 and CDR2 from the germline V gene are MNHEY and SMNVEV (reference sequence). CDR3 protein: CASSGRNRVFGYGYTF. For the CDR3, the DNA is TGTGCCAGCAGTGGGCGTAACAGGGTATTCGGCTATGGCTACACCTTC.

Here the CDR3 reads CASSLRGLAGGNTGELFF. In DNA form, the CDR3 reads TGTGCCAGCAGCTTGAGGGGACTAGCGGGAGGGAACACCGGGGAGCTGTTTTTT. This sequence joins TRBV7-2 and TRBJ2-2; 15 nucleotides align to TRBD2. Per germline, CDR1 SGHTA and CDR2 FQGNSA. Losses at the gene ends were 3 bases for V and 1 base for J; bases not matched to a gene: 3. This CDR3 contains 18 residues.

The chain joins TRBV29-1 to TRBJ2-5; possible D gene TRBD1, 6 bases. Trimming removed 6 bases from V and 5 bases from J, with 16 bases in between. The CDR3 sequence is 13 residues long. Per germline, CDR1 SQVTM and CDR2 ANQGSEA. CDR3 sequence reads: CSVADRIRETQYF. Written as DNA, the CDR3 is TGCAGCGTCGCTGACAGGATCCGGGAGACCCAGTACTTC.

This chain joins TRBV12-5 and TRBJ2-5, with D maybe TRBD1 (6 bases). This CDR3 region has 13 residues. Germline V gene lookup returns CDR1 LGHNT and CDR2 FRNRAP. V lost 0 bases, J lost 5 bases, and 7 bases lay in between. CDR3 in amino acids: CASGLVRGETQYF. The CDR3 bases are TGTGCTAGTGGTTTGGTAAGGGGGGAGACCCAGTACTTC.

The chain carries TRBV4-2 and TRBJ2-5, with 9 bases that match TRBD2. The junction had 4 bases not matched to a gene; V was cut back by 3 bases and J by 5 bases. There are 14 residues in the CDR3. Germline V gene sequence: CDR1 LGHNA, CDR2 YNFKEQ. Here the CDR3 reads CASSQETSGETQYF. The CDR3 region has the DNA TGTGCCAGCAGCCAGGAGACTAGCGGTGAGACCCAGTACTTC.

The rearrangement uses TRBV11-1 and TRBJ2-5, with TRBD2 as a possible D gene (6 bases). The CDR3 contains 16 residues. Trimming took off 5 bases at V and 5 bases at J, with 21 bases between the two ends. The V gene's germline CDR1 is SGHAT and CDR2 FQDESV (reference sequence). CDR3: CASSPLAGLGSETQYF. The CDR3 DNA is TGTGCCAGCAGCCCACTTGCGGGACTGGGAAGTGAGACCCAGTACTTC. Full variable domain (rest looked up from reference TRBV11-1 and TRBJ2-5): EAEVAQSPRYKITEKSQAVAFWCDPISGHATLYWYRQILGQGPELLVQFQDESVVDDSQLPKDRFSAERLKGVDSTLKIQPAELGDSAMYLCASSPLAGLGSETQYFGPGTRLLVL.

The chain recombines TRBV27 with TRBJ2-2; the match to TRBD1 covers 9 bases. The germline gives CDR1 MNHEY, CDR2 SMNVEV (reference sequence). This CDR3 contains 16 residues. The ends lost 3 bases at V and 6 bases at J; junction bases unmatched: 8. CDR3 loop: CASSFGWDRAAGELFF. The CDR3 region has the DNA TGTGCCAGCAGTTTTGGGTGGGACAGGGCGGCCGGGGAGCTGTTTTTT.

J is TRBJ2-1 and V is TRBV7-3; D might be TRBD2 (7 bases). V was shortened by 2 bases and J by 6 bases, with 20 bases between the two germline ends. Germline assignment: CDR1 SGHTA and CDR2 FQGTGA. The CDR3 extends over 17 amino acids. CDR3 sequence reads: CASSLVSGAGVFNEQFF. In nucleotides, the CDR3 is TGTGCCAGCAGCTTAGTGTCGGGGGCGGGAGTTTTCAATGAGCAGTTCTTC.

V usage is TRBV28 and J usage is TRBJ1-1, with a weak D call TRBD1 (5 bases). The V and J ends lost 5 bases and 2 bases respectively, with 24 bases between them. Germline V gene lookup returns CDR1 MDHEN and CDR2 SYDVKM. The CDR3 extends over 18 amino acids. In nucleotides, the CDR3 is TGTGCCAGCAGTCTAGGATCCGAGGGCGGGGCAAGAAACACTGAAGCTTTCTTT. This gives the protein CASSLGSEGGARNTEAFF. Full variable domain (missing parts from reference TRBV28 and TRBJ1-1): DVKVTQSSRYLVKRTGEKVFLECVQDMDHENMFWYRQDPGLGLRLIYFSYDVKMKEKGDIPEGYSVSREKKERFSLILESASTNQTSMYLCASSLGSEGGARNTEAFFGQGTRLTVV.

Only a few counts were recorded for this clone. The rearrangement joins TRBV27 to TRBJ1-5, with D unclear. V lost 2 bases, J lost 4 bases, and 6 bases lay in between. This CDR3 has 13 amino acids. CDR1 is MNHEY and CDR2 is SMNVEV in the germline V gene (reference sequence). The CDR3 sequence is CASSLVGNQPQHF. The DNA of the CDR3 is TGTGCCAGCAGTTTAGTCGGTAATCAGCCCCAGCATTTT.

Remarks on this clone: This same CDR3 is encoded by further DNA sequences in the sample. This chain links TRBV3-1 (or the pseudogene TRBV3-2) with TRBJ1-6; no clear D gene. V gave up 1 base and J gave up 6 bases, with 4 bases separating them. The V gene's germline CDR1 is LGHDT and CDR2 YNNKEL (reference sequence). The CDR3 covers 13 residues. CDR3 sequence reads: CASSQGGNSPLHF. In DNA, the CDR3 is TGTGCCAGCAGCCAAGGCGGTAATTCACCCCTCCACTTT.

In DNA, the CDR3 is TGTGCCAGCTCACCCGCGGGGGAGACCCAGTACTTC. This codes for CASSPAGETQYF. This chain uses TRBV18 with TRBJ2-5; perhaps TRBD2 as D (6 bases). The CDR3 length is 12 residues. Trimming left V 3 bases short and J 5 bases short, with 7 bases between. Germline lookup yields CDR1 KGHSH and CDR2 LQKENI.

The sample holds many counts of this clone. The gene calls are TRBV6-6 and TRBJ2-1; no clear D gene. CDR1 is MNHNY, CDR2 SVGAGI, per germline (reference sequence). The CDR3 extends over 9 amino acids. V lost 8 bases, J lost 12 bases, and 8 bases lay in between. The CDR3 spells CASGTAQFF. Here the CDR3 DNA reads TGTGCCAGCGGCACAGCGCAGTTCTTC.

CDR3 coding DNA: TGTGCCAGCGCTGGGGGCTTTGGTTACGAGCAGTACTTC. It is translated as CASAGGFGYEQYF. The rearrangement joins TRBV2 to TRBJ2-7; D might be TRBD1 (6 bases). The germline V and J ends were trimmed by 8 bases and 4 bases, with 15 bases remaining between them. Germline V gene lookup returns CDR1 SNHLY and CDR2 FYNNEI. This CDR3 has 13 residues.

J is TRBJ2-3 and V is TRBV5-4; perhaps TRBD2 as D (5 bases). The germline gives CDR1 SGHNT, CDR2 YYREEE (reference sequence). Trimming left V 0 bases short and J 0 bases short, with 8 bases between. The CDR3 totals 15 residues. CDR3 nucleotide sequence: TGTGCCAGCAGCTTGGATCCGGGGAGCACAGATACGCAGTATTTT. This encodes CASSLDPGSTDTQYF.

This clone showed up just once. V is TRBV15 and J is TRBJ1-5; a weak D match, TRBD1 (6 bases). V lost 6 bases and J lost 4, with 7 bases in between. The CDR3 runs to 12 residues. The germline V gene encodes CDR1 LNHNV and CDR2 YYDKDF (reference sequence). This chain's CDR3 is CATRGTNQPQHF. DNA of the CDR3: TGTGCCACCAGGGGGACAAATCAGCCCCAGCATTTT.

The CDR3 is CASSLGTSISTDTQYF. The CDR3 bases are TGTGCCAGCAGCTTGGGGACTAGCATTAGCACAGATACGCAGTATTTT. This rearrangement joins TRBV5-4 to TRBJ2-3; 8 bases agree with TRBD2. CDR1 is SGHNT, CDR2 YYREEE, per germline (reference sequence). After removal of 0 bases from V and 0 bases from J, the junction contained 3 bases not matched to a gene. The CDR3 covers 16 residues.

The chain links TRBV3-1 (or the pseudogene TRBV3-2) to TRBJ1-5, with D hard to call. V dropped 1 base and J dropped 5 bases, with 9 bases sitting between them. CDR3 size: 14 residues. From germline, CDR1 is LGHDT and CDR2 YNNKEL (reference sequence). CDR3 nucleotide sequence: TGTGCCAGCAGCCAAGCAGCGCTTGATCAGCCCCAGCATTTT. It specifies CASSQAALDQPQHF.